This TCR beta chain was identified in a study of T cells in Graves' hyperthyroidism and ophthalmopathy. Whole-study results and caveats: The model anticipated ophthalmopathy a median approximately 6.6 months pre-onset. Most clonotypes expanded in thyroid above 0.001 were likewise present in blood.

RNA transcripts yielded amplified TCR beta CDR3 regions. HTBI primers were used for first-round RT-PCR of the TCR CDR3. TCRdb re-analysed the multiplex PCR reads in MiXCR, keeping a single row per CDR3 protein. The table has 300,000 or so distinct CDR3 sequences, around 20% seen once. Uncontrolled infections, other autoimmune diseases, pregnancy or lactation led to exclusion of patients. Each 10 ml fresh peripheral blood draw supplied the PBMCs. The length of the CDR3 is 15 residues. Germline-derived CDR1 and CDR2 are SGHRS and YFSETQ. J lost 2 bases, V lost 3 bases, and 3 bases had no gene match. This clonotype has a count of ten or more. The antigen is not known.

Sequenced material: blood. The J gene is TRBJ1-3, the V gene TRBV5-1, with TRBD1 identical over 9 bases. The receptor was isolated from a woman aged 50 to 65 with Graves' hyperthyroidism. CDR3 residues: CASSWTGATGNTIYF. The CDR3, as DNA: TGCGCCAGCAGCTGGACAGGGGCAACTGGAAACACCATATATTTT.